This T cell receptor (beta chain) originates from a study of shared clonotypes between healthy human individuals. Per the germline V gene, CDR1 is ENHRY and CDR2 is SYGVKD. The CDR3 has 13 residues. V lost 5 bases, J lost 3 bases, and 10 bases lay in between. As for this clone: Its antigen is still unknown.

In replicate PCRs of sorted subsets, roughly 200 ng DNA, about 29,000 T cell genomes, was used. Assay: immunoSEQ multiplex PCR; the TCRdb copy retains only in-frame clones and omits some. This table has about 1.5 million clones, approximately 98% appearing once. Findings and caveats of the study: Roughly 4.6% of naive CD4 clonotypes were common to a few donors.

All donors were healthy HIV-negative adults lacking recent acute infections or vaccinations. The split of CD4+ cells yielded CD45RA+ naive and CD45RA-negative memory subsets. The V call is TRBV10-3, the J call TRBJ1-1; D not certain. This clonotype was sampled from a man aged 25 to 40 in good health. Material: naive CD4+ T cells sorted from blood. Subset indicated: CD45RA+ positively selected. CDR3 in amino acids: CAISFGKDTEAFF. The CDR3 region has the DNA TGTGCCATCAGTTTCGGCAAGGACACTGAAGCTTTCTTT.